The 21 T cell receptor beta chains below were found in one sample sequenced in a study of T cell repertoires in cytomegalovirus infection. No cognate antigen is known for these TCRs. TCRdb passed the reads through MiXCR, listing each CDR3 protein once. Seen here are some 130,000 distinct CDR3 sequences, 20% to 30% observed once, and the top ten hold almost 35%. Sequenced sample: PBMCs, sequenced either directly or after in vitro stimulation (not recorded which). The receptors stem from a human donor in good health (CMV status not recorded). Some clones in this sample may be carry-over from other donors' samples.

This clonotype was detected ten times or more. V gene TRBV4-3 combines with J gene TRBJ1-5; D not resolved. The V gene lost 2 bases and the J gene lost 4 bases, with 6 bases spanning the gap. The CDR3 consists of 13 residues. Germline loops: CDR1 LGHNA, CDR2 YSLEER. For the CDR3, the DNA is TGCGCCAGCAGCCAAATCCGGAATCAGCCCCAGCATTTT. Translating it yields CASSQIRNQPQHF.

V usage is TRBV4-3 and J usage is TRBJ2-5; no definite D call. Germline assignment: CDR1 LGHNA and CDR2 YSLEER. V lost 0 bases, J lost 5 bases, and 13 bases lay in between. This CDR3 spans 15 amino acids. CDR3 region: CASSQEGAGGETQYF. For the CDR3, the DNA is TGCGCCAGCAGCCAAGAAGGAGCAGGCGGCGAGACCCAGTACTTC.

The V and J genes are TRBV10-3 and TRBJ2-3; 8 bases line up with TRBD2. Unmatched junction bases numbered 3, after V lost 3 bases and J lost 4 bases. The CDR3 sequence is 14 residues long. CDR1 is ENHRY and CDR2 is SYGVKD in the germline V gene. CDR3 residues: CAISDGRGADTQYF. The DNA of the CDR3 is TGTGCCATCAGTGACGGGCGGGGGGCAGATACGCAGTATTTT.

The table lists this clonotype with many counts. CDR3 amino acids: CASILRGAKNTEAFF. The CDR3 DNA follows: TGTGCCAGTATCTTGCGGGGTGCGAAGAACACTGAAGCTTTCTTT. This chain joins TRBV19 and TRBJ1-1; no firm D call. The CDR3 contains 15 residues. Germline CDR1 and CDR2: LNHDA and SQIVND (reference sequence). V lost 7 bases to trimming and J lost 1 base, with 16 bases between them.

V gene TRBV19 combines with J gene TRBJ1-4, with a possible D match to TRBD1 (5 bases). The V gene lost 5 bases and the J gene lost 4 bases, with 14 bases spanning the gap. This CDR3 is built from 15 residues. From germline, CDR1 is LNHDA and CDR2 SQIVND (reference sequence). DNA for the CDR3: TGTGCCAGTAGTGGGACCGGGACGTTTAATGAAAAACTGTTTTTT. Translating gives CASSGTGTFNEKLFF.

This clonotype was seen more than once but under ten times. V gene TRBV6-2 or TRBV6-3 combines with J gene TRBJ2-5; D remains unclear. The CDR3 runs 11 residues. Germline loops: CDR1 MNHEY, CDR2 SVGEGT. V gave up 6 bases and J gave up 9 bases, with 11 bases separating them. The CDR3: CASSGPAAQYF. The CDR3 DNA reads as TGTGCCAGCAGCGGGCCGGCGGCCCAGTACTTC.

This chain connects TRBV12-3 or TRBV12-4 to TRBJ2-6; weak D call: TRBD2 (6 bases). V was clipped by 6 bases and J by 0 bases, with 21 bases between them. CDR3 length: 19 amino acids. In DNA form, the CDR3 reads TGTGCCAGCAGCCGCCCCCGTTCGGGACTTTCCTCTGGGGCCAACGTCCTGACTTTC. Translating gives CASSRPRSGLSSGANVLTF.

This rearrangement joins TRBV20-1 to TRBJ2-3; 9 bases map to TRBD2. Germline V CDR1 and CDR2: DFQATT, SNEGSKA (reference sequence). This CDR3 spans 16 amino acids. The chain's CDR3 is CTSWGLADPSTDTQYF. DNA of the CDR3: TGCACCAGTTGGGGACTAGCTGATCCTAGCACAGATACGCAGTATTTT.

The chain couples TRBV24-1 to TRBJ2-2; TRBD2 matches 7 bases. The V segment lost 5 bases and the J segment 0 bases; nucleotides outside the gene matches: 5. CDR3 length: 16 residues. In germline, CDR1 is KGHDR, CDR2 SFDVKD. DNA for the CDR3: TGTGCCACCAGTGTATCTAGCGGTACGAACACCGGGGAGCTGTTTTTT. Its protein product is CATSVSSGTNTGELFF.

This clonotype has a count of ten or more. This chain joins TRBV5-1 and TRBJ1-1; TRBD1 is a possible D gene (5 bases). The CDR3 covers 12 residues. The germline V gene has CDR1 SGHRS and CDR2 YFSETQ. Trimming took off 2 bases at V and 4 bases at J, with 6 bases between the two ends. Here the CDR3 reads CASSFGGTEAFF. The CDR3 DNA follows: TGCGCCAGCAGCTTTGGGGGCACTGAAGCTTTCTTT. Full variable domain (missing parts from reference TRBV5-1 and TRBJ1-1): KAGVTQTPRYLIKTRGQQVTLSCSPISGHRSVSWYQQTPGQGLQFLFEYFSETQRNKGNFPGRFSGRQFSNSRSEMNVSTLELGDSALYLCASSFGGTEAFFGQGTRLTVV.

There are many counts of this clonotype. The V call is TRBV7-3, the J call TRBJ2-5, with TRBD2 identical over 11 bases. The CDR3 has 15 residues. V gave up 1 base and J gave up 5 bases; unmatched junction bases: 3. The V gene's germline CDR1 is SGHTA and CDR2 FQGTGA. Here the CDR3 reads CASSLSSGRAETQYF. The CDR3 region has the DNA TGTGCCAGCAGCTTAAGTAGCGGGAGGGCGGAGACCCAGTACTTC.

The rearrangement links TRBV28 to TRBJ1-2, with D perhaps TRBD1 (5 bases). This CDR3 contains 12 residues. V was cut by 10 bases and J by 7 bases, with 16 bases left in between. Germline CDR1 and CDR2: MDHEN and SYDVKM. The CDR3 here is CATRDGLRGYTF. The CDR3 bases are TGTGCCACAAGGGACGGACTACGTGGCTACACCTTC.

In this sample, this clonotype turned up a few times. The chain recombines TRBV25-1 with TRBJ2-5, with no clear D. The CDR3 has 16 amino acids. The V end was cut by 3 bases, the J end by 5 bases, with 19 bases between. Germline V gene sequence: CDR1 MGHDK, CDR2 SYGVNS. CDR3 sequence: CASSDGSKLPSETQYF. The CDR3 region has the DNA TGTGCCAGCAGTGACGGCTCGAAACTCCCCTCGGAGACCCAGTACTTC.

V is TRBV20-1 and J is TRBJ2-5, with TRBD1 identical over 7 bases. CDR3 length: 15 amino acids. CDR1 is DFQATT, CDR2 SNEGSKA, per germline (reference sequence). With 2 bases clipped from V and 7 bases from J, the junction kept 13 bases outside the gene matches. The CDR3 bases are TGCAGTGCTAGACCGGGACAGAAGACCCCCGGGACCCAGTACTTC. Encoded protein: CSARPGQKTPGTQYF.

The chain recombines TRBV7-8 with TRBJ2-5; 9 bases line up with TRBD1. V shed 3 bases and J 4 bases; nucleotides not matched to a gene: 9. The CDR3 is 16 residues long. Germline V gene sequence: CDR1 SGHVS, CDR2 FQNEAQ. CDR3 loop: CASSFPGQGRAETQYF. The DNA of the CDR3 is TGTGCCAGCAGCTTCCCGGGACAGGGAAGAGCAGAGACCCAGTACTTC.

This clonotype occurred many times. CDR3 residues: CASSLDRDNQLHGYTF. The CDR3 DNA is TGTGCCAGCAGCTTAGATCGGGACAATCAATTACATGGCTACACCTTC. This chain uses TRBV7-2 with TRBJ1-2; D perhaps matches TRBD1 (6 bases). The V end lost 1 base, the J end lost 6 bases, and 18 bases lay between the germline ends. This CDR3 comprises 16 residues. Germline loops: CDR1 SGHTA, CDR2 FQGNSA.

CDR3 residues: CASSLGQSSYGYTF. The CDR3 nucleotides read TGTGCCAGCAGCTTAGGCCAGAGTTCCTATGGCTACACCTTC. The V and J genes are TRBV7-8 and TRBJ1-2; D unresolved. Germline V gene sequence: CDR1 SGHVS, CDR2 FQNEAQ. The V end was cut by 1 base, the J end by 4 bases, with 10 bases between. The CDR3 has 14 residues.

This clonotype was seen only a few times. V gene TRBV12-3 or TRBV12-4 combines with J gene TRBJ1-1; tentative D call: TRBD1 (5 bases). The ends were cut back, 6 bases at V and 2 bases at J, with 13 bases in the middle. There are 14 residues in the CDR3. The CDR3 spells CASRISGGNTEAFF. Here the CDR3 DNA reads TGTGCCAGCAGGATCTCTGGGGGTAACACTGAAGCTTTCTTT.

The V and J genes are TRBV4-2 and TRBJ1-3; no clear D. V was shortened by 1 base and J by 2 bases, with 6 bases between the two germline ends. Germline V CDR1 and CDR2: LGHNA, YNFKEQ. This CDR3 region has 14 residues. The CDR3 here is CASSQAGTGNTIYF. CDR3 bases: TGTGCCAGCAGCCAAGCCGGTACTGGAAACACCATATATTTT.

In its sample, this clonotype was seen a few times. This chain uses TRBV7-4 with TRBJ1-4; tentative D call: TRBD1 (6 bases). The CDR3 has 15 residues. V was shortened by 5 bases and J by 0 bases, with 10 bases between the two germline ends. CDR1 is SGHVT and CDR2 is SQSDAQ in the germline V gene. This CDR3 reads CASSAYRATNEKLFF. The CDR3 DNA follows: TGTGCCAGCAGCGCCTACAGGGCAACTAATGAAAAACTGTTTTTT.

The CDR3 loop is CASSAAIADHTDTQYF. In nucleotides, the CDR3 is TGTGCCAGCAGCGCAGCCATAGCGGATCACACAGATACGCAGTATTTT. This chain links TRBV9 with TRBJ2-3, with a possible D match to TRBD2 (6 bases). Germline values: CDR1 SGDLS, CDR2 YYNGEE. V was clipped by 3 bases and J by 2 bases, with 16 bases between them. This CDR3 has 16 amino acids. Complete variable domain (other parts from reference TRBV9 and TRBJ2-3): DSGVTQTPKHLITATGQRVTLRCSPRSGDLSVYWYQQSLDQGLQFLIQYYNGEERAKGNILERFSAQQFPDLHSELNLSSLELGDSALYFCASSAAIADHTDTQYFGPGTRLTVL.